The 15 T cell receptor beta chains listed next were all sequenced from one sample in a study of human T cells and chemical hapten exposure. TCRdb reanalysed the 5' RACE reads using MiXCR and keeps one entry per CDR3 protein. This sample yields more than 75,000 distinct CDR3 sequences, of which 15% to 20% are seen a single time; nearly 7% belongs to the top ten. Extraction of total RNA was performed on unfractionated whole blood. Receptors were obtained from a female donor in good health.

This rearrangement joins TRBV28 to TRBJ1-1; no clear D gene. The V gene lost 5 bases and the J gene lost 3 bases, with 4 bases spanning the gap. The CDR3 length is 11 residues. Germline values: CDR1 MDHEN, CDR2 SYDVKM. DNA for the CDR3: TGTGCCAGCAGTATATACACTGAAGCTTTCTTT. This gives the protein CASSIYTEAFF.

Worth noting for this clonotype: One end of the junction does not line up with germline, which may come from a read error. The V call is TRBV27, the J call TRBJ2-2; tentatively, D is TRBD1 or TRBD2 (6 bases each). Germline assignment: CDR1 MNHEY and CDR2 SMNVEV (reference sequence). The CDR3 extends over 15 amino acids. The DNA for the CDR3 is TGTGCCAGCAGTCTGGGCAGGGGCGGGACCGGGAAGCTGTTTTTT. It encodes CASSLGRGGTGKLFF.

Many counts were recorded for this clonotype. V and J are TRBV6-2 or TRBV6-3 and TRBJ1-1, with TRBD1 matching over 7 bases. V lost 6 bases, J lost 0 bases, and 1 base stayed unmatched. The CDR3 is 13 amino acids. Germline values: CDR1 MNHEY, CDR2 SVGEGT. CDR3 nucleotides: TGTGCCAGCAGGGGACAGCTGAACACTGAAGCTTTCTTT. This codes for CASRGQLNTEAFF.

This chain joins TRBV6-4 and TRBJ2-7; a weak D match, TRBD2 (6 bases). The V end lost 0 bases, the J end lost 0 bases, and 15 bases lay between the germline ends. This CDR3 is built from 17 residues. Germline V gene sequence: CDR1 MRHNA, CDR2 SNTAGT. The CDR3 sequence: CASSDSLRDWASYEQYF. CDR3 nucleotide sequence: TGTGCCAGCAGTGACTCGCTCCGGGACTGGGCCTCCTACGAGCAGTACTTC.

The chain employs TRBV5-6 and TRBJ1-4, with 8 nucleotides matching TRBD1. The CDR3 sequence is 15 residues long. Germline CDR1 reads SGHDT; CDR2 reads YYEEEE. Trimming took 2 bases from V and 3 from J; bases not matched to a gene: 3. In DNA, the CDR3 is TGTGCCAGCAGCTTTCGGGACAGGTCTAATGAAAAACTGTTTTTT. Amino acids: CASSFRDRSNEKLFF.

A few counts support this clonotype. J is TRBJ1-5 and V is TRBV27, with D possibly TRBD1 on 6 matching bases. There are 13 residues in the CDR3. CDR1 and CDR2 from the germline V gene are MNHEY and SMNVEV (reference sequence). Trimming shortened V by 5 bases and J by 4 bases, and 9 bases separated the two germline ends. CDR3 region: CASSGQSNQPQHF. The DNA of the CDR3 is TGTGCCAGCAGTGGACAGTCAAATCAGCCCCAGCATTTT.

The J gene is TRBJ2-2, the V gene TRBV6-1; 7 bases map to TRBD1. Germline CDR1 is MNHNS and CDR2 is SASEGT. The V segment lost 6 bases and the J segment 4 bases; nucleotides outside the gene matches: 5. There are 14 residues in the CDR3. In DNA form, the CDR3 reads TGTGCCAGCAGCTGGGACAGACTCACCGGGGAGCTGTTTTTT. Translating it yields CASSWDRLTGELFF.

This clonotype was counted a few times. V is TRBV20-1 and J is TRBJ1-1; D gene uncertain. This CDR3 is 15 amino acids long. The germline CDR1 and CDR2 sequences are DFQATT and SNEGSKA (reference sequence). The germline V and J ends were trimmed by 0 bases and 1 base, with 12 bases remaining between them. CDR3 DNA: TGCAGTGCTAGAGATTTAGCAGAACAGAACACTGAAGCTTTCTTT. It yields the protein CSARDLAEQNTEAFF.

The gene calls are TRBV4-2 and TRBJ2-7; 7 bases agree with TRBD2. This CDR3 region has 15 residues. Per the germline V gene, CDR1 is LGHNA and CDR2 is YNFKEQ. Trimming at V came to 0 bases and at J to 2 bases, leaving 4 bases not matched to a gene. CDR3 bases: TGTGCCAGCAGCCAAGATTCGGGACTACCCTACGAGCAGTACTTC. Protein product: CASSQDSGLPYEQYF.

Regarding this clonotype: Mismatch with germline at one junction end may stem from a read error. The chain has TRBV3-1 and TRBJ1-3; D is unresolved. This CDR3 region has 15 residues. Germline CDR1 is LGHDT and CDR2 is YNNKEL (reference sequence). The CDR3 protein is CASSQDRFSGNTIYF. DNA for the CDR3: TGTGCCAGCAGCCAAGATCGTTTTTCTGGGAACACCATATATTTT.

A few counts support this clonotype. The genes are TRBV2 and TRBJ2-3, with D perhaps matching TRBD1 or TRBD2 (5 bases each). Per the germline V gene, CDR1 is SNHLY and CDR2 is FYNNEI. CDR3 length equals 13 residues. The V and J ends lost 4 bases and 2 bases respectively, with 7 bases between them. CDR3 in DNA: TGTGCCAGCAGTGCGGGGACCACAGATACGCAGTATTTT. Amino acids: CASSAGTTDTQYF. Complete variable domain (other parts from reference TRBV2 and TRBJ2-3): EPEVTQTPSHQVTQMGQEVILRCVPISNHLYFYWYRQILGQKVEFLVSFYNNEISEKSEIFDDQFSVERPDGSNFTLKIRSTKLEDSAMYFCASSAGTTDTQYFGPGTRLTVL.

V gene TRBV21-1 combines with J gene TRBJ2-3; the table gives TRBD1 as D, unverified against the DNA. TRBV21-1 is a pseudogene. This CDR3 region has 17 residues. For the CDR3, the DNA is TGTGCCAGCAGCTGGGGGGACAGGACGGCTAGCACAGATACGCAGTATTTT. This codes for CASSWGDRTASTDTQYF.

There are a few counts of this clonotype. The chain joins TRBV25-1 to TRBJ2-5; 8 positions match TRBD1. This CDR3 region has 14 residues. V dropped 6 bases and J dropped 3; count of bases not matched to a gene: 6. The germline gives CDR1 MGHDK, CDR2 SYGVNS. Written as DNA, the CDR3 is TGTGCCAGCAGCTTGGACAGGGTAGAAGAGACCCAGTACTTC. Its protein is CASSLDRVEETQYF.

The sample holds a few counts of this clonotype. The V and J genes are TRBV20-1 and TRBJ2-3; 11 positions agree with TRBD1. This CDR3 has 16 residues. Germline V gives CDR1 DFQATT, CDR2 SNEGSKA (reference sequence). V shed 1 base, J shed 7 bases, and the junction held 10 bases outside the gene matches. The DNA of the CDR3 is TGCAGTGCTAGAGGCCGGGACAGGGGGTCCGTGAATACGCAGTATTTT. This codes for CSARGRDRGSVNTQYF.

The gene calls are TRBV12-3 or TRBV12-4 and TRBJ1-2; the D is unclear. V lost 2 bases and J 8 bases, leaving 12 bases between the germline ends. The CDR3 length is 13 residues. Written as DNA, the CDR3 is TGTGCCAGCAGTTTACTAAGAGCGGCCGGCTACACCTTC. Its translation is CASSLLRAAGYTF.